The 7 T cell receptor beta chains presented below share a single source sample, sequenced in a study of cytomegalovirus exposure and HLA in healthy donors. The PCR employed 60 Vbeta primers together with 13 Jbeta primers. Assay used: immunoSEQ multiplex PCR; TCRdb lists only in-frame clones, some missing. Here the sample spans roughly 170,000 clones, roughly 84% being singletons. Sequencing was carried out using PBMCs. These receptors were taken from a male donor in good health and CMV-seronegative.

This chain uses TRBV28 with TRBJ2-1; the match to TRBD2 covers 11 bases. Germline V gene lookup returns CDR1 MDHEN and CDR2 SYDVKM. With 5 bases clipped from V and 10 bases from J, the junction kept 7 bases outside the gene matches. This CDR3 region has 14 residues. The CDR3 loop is CASSLRLAGQEQFF. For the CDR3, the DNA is TGTGCCAGCAGTCTAAGACTAGCGGGACAGGAGCAGTTCTTC.

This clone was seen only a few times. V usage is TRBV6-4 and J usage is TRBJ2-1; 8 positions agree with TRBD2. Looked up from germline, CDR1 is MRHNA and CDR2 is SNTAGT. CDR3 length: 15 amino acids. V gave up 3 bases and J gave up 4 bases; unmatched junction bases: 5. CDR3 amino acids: CASSEVGRGYNEQFF. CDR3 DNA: TGTGCCAGCAGTGAAGTCGGGAGGGGGTACAATGAGCAGTTCTTC.

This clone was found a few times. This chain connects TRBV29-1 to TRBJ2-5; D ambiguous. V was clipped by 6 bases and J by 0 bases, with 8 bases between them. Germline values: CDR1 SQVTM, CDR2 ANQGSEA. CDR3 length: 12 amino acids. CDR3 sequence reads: CSVMGHQETQYF. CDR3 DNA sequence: TGCAGCGTCATGGGCCACCAAGAGACCCAGTACTTC.

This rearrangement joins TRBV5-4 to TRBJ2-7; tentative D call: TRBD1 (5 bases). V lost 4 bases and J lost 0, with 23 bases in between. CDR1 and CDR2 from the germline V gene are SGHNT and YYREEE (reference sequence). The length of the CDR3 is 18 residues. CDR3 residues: CASSPKPRQRRSSYEQYF. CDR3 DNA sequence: TGTGCCAGCAGCCCGAAGCCAAGACAGAGACGAAGCTCCTACGAGCAGTACTTC.

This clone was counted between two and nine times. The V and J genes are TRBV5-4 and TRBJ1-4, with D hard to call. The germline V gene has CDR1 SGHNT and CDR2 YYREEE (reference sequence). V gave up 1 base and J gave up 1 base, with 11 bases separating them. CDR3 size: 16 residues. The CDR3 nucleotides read TGTGCCAGCAGCTTGTACGGGGTTTTAACTAATGAAAAACTGTTTTTT. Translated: CASSLYGVLTNEKLFF.

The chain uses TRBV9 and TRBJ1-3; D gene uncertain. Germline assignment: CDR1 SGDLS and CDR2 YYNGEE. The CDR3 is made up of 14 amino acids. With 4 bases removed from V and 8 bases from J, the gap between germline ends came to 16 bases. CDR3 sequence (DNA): TGTGCCAGCAGCCAACGGTGGGCAATGGACACCATATATTTT. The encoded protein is CASSQRWAMDTIYF.

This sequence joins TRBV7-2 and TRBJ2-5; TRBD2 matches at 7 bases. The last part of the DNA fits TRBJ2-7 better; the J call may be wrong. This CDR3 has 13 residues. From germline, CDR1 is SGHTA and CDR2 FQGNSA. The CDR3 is CASSLSGPYEQYF. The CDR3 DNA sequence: TGTGCCAGCAGCCTTAGCGGGCCCTACGAGCAGTACTTC.